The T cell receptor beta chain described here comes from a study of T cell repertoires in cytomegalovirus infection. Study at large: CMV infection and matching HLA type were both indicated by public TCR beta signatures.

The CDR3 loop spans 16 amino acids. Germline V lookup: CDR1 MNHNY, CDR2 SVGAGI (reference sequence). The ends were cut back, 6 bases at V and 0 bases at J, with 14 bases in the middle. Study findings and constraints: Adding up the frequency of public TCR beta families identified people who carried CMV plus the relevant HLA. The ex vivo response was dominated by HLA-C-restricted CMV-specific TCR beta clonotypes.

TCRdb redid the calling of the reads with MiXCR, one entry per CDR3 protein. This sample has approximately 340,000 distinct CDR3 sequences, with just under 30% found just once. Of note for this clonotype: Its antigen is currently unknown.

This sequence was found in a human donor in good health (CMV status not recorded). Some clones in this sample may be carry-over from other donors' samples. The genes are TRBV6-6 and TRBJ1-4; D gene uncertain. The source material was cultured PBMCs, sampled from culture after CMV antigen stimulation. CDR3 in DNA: TGTGCCAGCAGCCCACGATTTCAAGCAACTAATGAAAAACTGTTTTTT. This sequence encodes CASSPRFQATNEKLFF.